This TCR beta chain comes out of a study of blood T cell repertoires in COVID-19. The wider study: Material from acute and convalescent COVID-19 was sourced from the United States, Italy and Spain. PBMCs, B-cell-depleted T cells, or T cells were the source of the cDNA or gDNA that made up the material.

Trimming removed 3 bases from V and 2 bases from J; junction bases left unmatched: 6. Germline lookup yields CDR1 SEHNR and CDR2 FQNEAQ (reference sequence). CDR3 size: 15 residues. Per the authors' pipeline: Estimated nucleated cell counts came from reference gene primer amplification. Data came from immunoSEQ multiplex PCR; TCRdb stores just in-frame clones and leaves some out. The DNA was the basis for D and trimming; V, J and clone size are from that table. Of about 72,000 clones in the sample, around 86% were seen once. Material for sequencing was peripheral blood. The V and J genes are TRBV7-9 and TRBJ2-7, with TRBD1 matching over 8 bases. This TCR was sampled from a woman aged 60 to 75 with acute or convalescent COVID-19. The chain's CDR3 is CASSFQTGGTYEQYF. The CDR3 DNA sequence: TGTGCCAGCAGCTTCCAAACAGGGGGAACCTACGAGCAGTACTTC.